This T cell receptor (beta chain) was identified during a study of T cell changes during pregnancy in multiple sclerosis. Repertoires were generated with immunoSEQ multiplex PCR, while TCRdb's copy carries only in-frame clones and drops some. The sample holds roughly 30,000 clones, about 86% seen once. The V end lost 5 bases, the J end lost 4 bases, and 15 bases lay between the germline ends. This CDR3 region has 15 residues. The V gene's germline CDR1 is SGHTA and CDR2 FQGNSA. The chain couples TRBV7-2 to TRBJ1-3; perhaps TRBD1 as D (6 bases). This receptor was identified in a female donor in good health, enrolled as a control in a pregnancy study. Sequencing used CD4+ T cells from peripheral blood mononuclear cells, obtained in the first trimester of pregnancy. The CDR3 coding sequence is TGTGCCAGCAGCCCTAGAGGGACAATAGGAAACACCATATATTTT. This encodes CASSPRGTIGNTIYF.